This T cell receptor (beta chain) was recovered during a study of blood T cell repertoires in COVID-19. As for the study in general: Both acute and convalescent COVID-19 samples were obtained from the United States, Italy and Spain.

Participants' reported clinical history set cohort assignment. Produced via immunoSEQ multiplex PCR; TCRdb's table is partial and in-frame only. The data contain under 250,000 clones, roughly 85% of them seen just once; the ten biggest clones take up 9.1%. Germline V CDR1 and CDR2: SGHTA, FQGNSA. The CDR3 covers 14 residues. V gave up 1 base and J gave up 7 bases; unmatched junction bases: 1. Details on this clone: Other nucleotide sequences in the sample specify the same CDR3.

Sequencing input: PBMCs or T cells enriched from blood (not recorded which). The origin of this receptor is a woman between 45 and 65 years old with acute COVID-19. The rearrangement uses TRBV7-2 and TRBJ1-6, with 7 bases that match TRBD1. The CDR3 DNA follows: TGTGCCAGCAGCTTAGAACAGGGGAATTCACCCCTCCACTTT. It specifies CASSLEQGNSPLHF.